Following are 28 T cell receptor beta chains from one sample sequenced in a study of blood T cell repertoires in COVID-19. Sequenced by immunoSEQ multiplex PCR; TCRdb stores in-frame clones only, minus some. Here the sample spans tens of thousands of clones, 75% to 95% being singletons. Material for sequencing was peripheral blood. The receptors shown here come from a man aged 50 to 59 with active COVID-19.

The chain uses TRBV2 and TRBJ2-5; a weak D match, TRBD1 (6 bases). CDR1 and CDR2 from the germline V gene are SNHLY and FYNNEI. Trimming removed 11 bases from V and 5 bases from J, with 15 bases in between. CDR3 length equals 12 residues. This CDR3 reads CASRGNVETQYF. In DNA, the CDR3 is TGTGCCTCGAGGGGGAACGTGGAGACCCAGTACTTC. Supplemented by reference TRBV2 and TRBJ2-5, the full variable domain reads EPEVTQTPSHQVTQMGQEVILRCVPISNHLYFYWYRQILGQKVEFLVSFYNNEISEKSEIFDDQFSVERPDGSNFTLKIRSTKLEDSAMYFCASRGNVETQYFGPGTRLLVL.

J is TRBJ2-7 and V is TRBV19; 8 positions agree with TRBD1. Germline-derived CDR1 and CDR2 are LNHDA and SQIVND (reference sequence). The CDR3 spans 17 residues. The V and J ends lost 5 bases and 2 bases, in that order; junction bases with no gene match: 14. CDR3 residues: CASSFRTGKSTPYEQYF. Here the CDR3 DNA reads TGTGCCAGTAGTTTCCGGACAGGGAAATCCACCCCCTACGAGCAGTACTTC.

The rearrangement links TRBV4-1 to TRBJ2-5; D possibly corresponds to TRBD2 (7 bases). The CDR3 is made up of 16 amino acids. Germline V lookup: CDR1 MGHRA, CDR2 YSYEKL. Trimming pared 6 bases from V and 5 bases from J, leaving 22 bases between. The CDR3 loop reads CASSPVGGGPRETQYF. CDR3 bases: TGCGCCAGCAGTCCTGTGGGGGGGGGCCCGCGGGAGACCCAGTACTTC.

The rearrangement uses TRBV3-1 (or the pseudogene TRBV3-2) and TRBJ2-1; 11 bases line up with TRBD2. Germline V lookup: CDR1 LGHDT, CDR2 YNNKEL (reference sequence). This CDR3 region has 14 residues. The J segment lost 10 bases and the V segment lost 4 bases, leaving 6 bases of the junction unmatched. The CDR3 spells CASSPWLAGGEQFF. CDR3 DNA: TGTGCCAGCAGCCCGTGGCTAGCGGGGGGCGAGCAGTTCTTC.

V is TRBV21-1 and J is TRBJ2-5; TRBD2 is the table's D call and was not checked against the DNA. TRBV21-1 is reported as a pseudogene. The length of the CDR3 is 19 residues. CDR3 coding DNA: TGTGCCAGCAGCAAGCGTAAGAGGATGACTAGCGGGAGGGGGGAGACCCAGTACTTC. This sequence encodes CASSKRKRMTSGRGETQYF.

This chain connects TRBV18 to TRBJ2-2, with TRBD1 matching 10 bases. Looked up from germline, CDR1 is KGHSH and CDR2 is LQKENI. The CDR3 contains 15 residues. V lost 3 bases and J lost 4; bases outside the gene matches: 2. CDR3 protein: CASSPGQGTTGELFF. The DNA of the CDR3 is TGTGCCAGCTCACCGGGACAGGGGACCACCGGGGAGCTGTTTTTT.

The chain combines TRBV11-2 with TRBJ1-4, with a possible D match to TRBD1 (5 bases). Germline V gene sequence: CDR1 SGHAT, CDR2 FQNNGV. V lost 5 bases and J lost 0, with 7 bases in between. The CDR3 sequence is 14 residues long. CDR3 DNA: TGTGCCAGCAGCCCAGGGACAACTAATGAAAAACTGTTTTTT. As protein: CASSPGTTNEKLFF.

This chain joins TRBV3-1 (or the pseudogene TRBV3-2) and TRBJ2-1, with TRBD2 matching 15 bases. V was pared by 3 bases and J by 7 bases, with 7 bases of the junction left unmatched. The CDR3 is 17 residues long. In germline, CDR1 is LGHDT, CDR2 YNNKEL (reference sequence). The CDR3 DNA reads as TGTGCCAGCAGCCATTTTACCGGGACTAGCGGGAGGAATGAGCAGTTCTTC. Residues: CASSHFTGTSGRNEQFF.

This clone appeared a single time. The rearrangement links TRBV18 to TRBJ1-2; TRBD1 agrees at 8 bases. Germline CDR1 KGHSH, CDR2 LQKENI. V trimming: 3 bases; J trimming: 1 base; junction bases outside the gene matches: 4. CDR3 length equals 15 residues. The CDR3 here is CASSPGQDLNYGYTF. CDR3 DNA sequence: TGTGCCAGCTCACCGGGACAGGACCTTAACTATGGCTACACCTTC.

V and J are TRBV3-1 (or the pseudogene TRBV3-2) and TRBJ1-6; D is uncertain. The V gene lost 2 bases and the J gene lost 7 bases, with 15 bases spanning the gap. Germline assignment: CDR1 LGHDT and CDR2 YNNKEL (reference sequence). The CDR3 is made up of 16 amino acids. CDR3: CASSQRMNAGNSPLHF. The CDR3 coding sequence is TGTGCCAGCAGCCAAAGAATGAATGCGGGGAATTCACCCCTCCACTTT.

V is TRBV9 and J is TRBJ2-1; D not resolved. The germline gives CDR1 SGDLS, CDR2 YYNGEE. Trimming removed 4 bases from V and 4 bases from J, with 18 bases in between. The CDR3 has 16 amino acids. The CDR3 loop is CASSPQPRLEYNEQFF. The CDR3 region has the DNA TGTGCCAGCAGCCCGCAACCGAGGCTAGAGTACAATGAGCAGTTCTTC.

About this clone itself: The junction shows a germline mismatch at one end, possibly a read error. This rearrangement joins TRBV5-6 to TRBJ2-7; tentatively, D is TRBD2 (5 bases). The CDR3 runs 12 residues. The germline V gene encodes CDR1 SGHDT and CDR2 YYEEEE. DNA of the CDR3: TGTGCCAGCAGCTTGTCGGGAACAGATATGCTATTC. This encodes CASSLSGTDMLF.

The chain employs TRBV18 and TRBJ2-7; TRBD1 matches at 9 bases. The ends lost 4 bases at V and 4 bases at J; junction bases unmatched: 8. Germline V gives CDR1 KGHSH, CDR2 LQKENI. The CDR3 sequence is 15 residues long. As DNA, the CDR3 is TGTGCCAGCTCACGTCCGGACAGGGGCATGTACGAGCAGTACTTC. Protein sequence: CASSRPDRGMYEQYF.

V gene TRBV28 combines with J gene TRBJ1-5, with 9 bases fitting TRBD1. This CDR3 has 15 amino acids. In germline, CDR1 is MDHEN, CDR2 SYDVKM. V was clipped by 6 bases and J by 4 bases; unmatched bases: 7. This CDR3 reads CASSRTGALNQPQHF. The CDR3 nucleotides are TGTGCCAGCAGCCGGACAGGGGCCTTAAATCAGCCCCAGCATTTT.

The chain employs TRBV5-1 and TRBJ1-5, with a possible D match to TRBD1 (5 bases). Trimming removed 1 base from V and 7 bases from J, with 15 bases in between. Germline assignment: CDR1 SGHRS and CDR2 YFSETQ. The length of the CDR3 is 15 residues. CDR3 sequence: CASSLSGGAEQPQHF. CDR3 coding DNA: TGCGCCAGCAGCTTGAGCGGGGGAGCGGAACAGCCCCAGCATTTT.

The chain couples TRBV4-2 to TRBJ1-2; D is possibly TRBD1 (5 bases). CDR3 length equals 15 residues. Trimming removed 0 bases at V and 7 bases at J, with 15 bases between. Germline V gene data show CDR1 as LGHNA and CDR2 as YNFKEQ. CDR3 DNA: TGTGCCAGCAGCCAAGATACTATCGCGCAGGGTGGCTACACCTTC. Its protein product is CASSQDTIAQGGYTF.

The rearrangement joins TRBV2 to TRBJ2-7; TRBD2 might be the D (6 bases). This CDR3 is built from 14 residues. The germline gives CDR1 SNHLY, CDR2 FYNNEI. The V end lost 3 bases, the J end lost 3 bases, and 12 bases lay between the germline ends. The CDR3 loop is CASSEGGKDYEQYF. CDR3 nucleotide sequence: TGTGCCAGCAGTGAGGGCGGGAAAGACTACGAGCAGTACTTC.

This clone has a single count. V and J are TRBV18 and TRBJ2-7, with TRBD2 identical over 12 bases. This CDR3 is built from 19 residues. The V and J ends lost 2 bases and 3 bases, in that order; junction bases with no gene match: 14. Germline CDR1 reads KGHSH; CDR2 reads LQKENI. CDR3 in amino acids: CASSPVILTSGSRGYEQYF. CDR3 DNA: TGTGCCAGCTCACCAGTGATACTGACTAGCGGGAGTCGAGGCTACGAGCAGTACTTC.

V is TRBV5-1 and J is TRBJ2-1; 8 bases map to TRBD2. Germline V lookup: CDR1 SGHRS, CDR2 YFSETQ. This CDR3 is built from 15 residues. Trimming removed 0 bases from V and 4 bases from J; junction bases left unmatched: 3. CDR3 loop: CASSLGGGRYNEQFF. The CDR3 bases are TGCGCCAGCAGCTTGGGAGGCGGGAGGTACAATGAGCAGTTCTTC.

The CDR3 protein is CACDDFGTGGTKGGYTF. CDR3 nucleotides: TGTGCCTGCGACGACTTCGGGACAGGGGGCACCAAGGGGGGCTACACCTTC. The V gene is TRBV30, the J gene TRBJ1-2, with 12 bases that match TRBD1. Germline CDR1 GTSNPN, CDR2 SVGIG (reference sequence). The CDR3 runs 17 residues. Unmatched junction bases numbered 19, after V lost 6 bases and J lost 8 bases.

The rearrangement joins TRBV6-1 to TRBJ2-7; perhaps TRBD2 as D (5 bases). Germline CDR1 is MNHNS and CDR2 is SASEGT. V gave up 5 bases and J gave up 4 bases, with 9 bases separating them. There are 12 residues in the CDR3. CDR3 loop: CASSYLAYEQYF. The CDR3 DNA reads TGTGCCAGCAGTTATCTAGCTTACGAGCAGTACTTC.

The CDR3 sequence: CASSLGTGVTDTQYF. The CDR3 DNA reads TGTGCCAGCAGCTTAGGGACAGGGGTCACAGATACGCAGTATTTT. The chain links TRBV7-9 to TRBJ2-3, with 9 bases that match TRBD1. The CDR3 runs 15 residues. Looked up from germline, CDR1 is SEHNR and CDR2 is FQNEAQ (reference sequence). V gave up 1 base and J gave up 2 bases; unmatched junction bases: 1.

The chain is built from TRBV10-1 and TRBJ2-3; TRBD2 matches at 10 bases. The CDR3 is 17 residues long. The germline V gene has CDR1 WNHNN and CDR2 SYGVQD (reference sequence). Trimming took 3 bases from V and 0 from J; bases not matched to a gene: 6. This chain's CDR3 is CASSDLGLASSTDTQYF. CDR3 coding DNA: TGCGCCAGCAGTGATCTGGGACTAGCGTCTAGCACAGATACGCAGTATTTT.

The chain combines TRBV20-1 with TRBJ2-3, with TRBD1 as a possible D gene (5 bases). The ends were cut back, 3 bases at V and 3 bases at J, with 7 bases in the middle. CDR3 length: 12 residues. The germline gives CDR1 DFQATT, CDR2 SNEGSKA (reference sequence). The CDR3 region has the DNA TGCAGTGCTAGTCAGGGAACAGATACGCAGTATTTT. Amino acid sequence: CSASQGTDTQYF.

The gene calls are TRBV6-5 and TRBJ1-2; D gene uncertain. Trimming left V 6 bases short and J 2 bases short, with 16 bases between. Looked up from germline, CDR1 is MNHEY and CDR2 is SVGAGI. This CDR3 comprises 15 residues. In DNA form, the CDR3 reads TGTGCCAGCAGGGTAAAGAATGAGGCGAACTATGGCTACACCTTC. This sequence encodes CASRVKNEANYGYTF.

Here the CDR3 reads CASSQGQGNTEAFF. The CDR3 DNA follows: TGTGCCAGCAGCCAAGGACAGGGGAACACTGAAGCTTTCTTT. The chain has TRBV3-1 (or the pseudogene TRBV3-2) and TRBJ1-1; TRBD1 matches at 7 bases. The CDR3 runs to 14 residues. V lost 1 base, J lost 1 base, and 0 bases stayed unmatched. Germline-derived CDR1 and CDR2 are LGHDT and YNNKEL (reference sequence).

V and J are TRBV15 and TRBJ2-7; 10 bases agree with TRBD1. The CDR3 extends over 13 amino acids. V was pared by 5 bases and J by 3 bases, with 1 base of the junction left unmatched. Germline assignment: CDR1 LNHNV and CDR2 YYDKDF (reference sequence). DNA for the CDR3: TGTGCCACCAGCGGACAGGGGGGCTACGAGCAGTACTTC. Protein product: CATSGQGGYEQYF.

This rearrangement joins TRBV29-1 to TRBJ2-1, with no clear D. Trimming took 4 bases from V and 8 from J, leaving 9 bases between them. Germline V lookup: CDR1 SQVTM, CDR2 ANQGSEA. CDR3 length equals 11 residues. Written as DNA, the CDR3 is TGCAGCGTTGTCGTCCTCGATGAGCAGTTCTTC. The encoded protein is CSVVVLDEQFF.